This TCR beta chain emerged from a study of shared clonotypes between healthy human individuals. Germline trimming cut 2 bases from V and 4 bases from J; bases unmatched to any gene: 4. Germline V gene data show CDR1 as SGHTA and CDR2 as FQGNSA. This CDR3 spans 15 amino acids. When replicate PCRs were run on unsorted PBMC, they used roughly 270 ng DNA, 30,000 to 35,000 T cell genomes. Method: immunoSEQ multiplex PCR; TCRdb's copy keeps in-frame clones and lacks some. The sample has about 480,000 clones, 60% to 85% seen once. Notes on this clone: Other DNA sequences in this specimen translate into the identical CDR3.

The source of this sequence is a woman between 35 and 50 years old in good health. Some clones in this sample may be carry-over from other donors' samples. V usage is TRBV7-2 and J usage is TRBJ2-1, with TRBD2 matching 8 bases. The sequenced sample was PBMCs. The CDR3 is CASSLSGSGYNEQFF. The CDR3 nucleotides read TGTGCCAGCAGCTTAAGCGGGAGTGGGTACAATGAGCAGTTCTTC.